One and the same sample provided the 18 T cell receptor beta chains below, sequenced in a study of blood T cell repertoires in COVID-19. Sequenced by immunoSEQ multiplex PCR; TCRdb stores in-frame clones only, minus some. Of about 26,000 clones listed, around 89% are singletons. Sequencing was carried out using peripheral blood. Every receptor here comes from a man aged 70-80 years with acute or convalescent COVID-19.

The genes are TRBV6-5 and TRBJ2-5; tentative D call: TRBD2 (6 bases). The CDR3 loop spans 15 amino acids. Germline-derived CDR1 and CDR2 are MNHEY and SVGAGI. V was pared by 6 bases and J by 0 bases, with 14 bases between. CDR3 nucleotides: TGTGCCAGCAGGAGGAGCCGCGGGGACCAAGAGACCCAGTACTTC. Its translation is CASRRSRGDQETQYF.

The chain employs TRBV5-1 and TRBJ2-2, with D perhaps TRBD1 (5 bases). Per germline, CDR1 SGHRS and CDR2 YFSETQ. This CDR3 is 14 amino acids long. Trimming shortened V by 6 bases and J by 0 bases, and 9 bases separated the two germline ends. CDR3 in DNA: TGCGCCAGCACCCCACAGGCGAACACCGGGGAGCTGTTTTTT. Its protein is CASTPQANTGELFF.

Only one count was recorded for this clone. The CDR3 reads CASSSTGVPYGYTF. The DNA of the CDR3 is TGTGCCAGCAGCTCCACAGGGGTGCCCTATGGCTACACCTTC. The chain recombines TRBV7-2 with TRBJ1-2; 7 nucleotides align to TRBD1. This CDR3 contains 14 residues. V dropped 4 bases and J dropped 4; count of bases not matched to a gene: 6. CDR1 SGHTA and CDR2 FQGNSA come from the germline V gene.

The chain uses TRBV19 and TRBJ2-1, with 9 bases aligning to TRBD2. This CDR3 spans 16 amino acids. Trimming cost V 3 bases and J 2 bases; bases outside gene matches: 5. Per the germline V gene, CDR1 is LNHDA and CDR2 is SQIVND (reference sequence). The CDR3 DNA is TGTGCCAGTAGTATCCGGGCTAGCGGGGCCTACAATGAGCAGTTCTTC. This translates into CASSIRASGAYNEQFF.

This chain joins TRBV27 and TRBJ1-5, with TRBD1 as a possible D gene (5 bases). V lost 7 bases and J 0 bases, leaving 13 bases between the germline ends. This CDR3 is built from 15 residues. Germline V gene lookup returns CDR1 MNHEY and CDR2 SMNVEV (reference sequence). CDR3 nucleotides: TGTGCCAGCACCCGACAGTATTATAGCAATCAGCCCCAGCATTTT. It encodes CASTRQYYSNQPQHF.

The V and J genes are TRBV7-2 and TRBJ2-3, with 11 nucleotides matching TRBD1. The CDR3 has 16 residues. Germline CDR1 is SGHTA and CDR2 is FQGNSA. Germline trimming cut 1 base from V and 3 bases from J; bases unmatched to any gene: 3. CDR3 residues: CASSLVGTGGTDTQYF. The DNA of the CDR3 is TGTGCCAGCAGCTTAGTTGGGACAGGGGGTACAGATACGCAGTATTTT.

The rearrangement joins TRBV2 to TRBJ2-7; 7 nucleotides align to TRBD2. The germline CDR1 and CDR2 sequences are SNHLY and FYNNEI. Trimming took 7 bases from V and 7 from J; bases not matched to a gene: 4. This CDR3 is 11 amino acids long. The CDR3 DNA follows: TGTGCCAGCAAAGAGGGAGGGGAGCAGTACTTC. This encodes CASKEGGEQYF.

The rearrangement joins TRBV4-3 to TRBJ1-6; no firm D call. Germline values: CDR1 LGHNA, CDR2 YSLEER. V lost 1 base and J 11 bases, leaving 9 bases between the germline ends. This CDR3 has 13 amino acids. The CDR3 reads CASSQGAGAPLHF. DNA for the CDR3: TGCGCCAGCAGCCAAGGGGCGGGAGCACCCCTCCACTTT.

This chain links TRBV28 with TRBJ1-1; TRBD1 matches at 7 bases. CDR3 length equals 14 residues. Germline values: CDR1 MDHEN, CDR2 SYDVKM. J was trimmed by 8 bases and V by 6 bases; bases with no gene match: 12. CDR3 sequence (DNA): TGTGCCAGCAGCTCCCCCTGGACAGGTCACGAAGCTTTCTTT. Protein product: CASSSPWTGHEAFF. Full variable domain (outside the CDR3, taken from reference TRBV28 and TRBJ1-1): DVKVTQSSRYLVKRTGEKVFLECVQDMDHENMFWYRQDPGLGLRLIYFSYDVKMKEKGDIPEGYSVSREKKERFSLILESASTNQTSMYLCASSSPWTGHEAFFGQGTRLTVV.

J is TRBJ2-3 and V is TRBV18; the match to TRBD2 covers 10 bases. Germline V gene sequence: CDR1 KGHSH, CDR2 LQKENI. The CDR3 is 15 amino acids. J lost 3 bases, V lost 8 bases, and 8 bases had no gene match. The CDR3 DNA follows: TGTGCCAGCCGATCTAGCGGGAGTCTGACAGATACGCAGTATTTT. Translated, it gives CASRSSGSLTDTQYF.

The genes are TRBV7-6 and TRBJ2-6, with D possibly TRBD1 on 6 matching bases. CDR1 SGHVS and CDR2 FNYEAQ come from the germline V gene. V dropped 3 bases and J dropped 4 bases, with 13 bases sitting between them. This CDR3 has 16 residues. CDR3 nucleotides: TGTGCCAGCAGCTTTATGCAGGGGCCCGGGGCCAACGTCCTGACTTTC. Translation: CASSFMQGPGANVLTF. The full variable domain, its missing parts supplied by reference TRBV7-6 and TRBJ2-6, is GAGVSQSPRYKVTKRGQDVALRCDPISGHVSLYWYRQALGQGPEFLTYFNYEAQQDKSGLPNDRFSAERPEGSISTLTIQRTEQRDSAMYRCASSFMQGPGANVLTFGAGSRLTVL.

V gene TRBV2 combines with J gene TRBJ2-3; 11 bases agree with TRBD2. The germline V gene has CDR1 SNHLY and CDR2 FYNNEI. V shed 7 bases and J 4 bases; nucleotides not matched to a gene: 10. The CDR3 is made up of 16 amino acids. The CDR3 DNA sequence: TGTGCCAGCATTGAGACTAGCGGGATTTCCGCAGATACGCAGTATTTT. Translated: CASIETSGISADTQYF. Drawing the rest from reference TRBV2 and TRBJ2-3, the complete variable domain is EPEVTQTPSHQVTQMGQEVILRCVPISNHLYFYWYRQILGQKVEFLVSFYNNEISEKSEIFDDQFSVERPDGSNFTLKIRSTKLEDSAMYFCASIETSGISADTQYFGPGTRLTVL.

The table lists this clone with a few counts. The chain recombines TRBV7-9 with TRBJ2-5; a weak D match, TRBD2 (5 bases). CDR1 is SEHNR and CDR2 is FQNEAQ in the germline V gene (reference sequence). This CDR3 comprises 12 residues. V was trimmed by 4 bases and J by 5 bases, leaving 8 bases between them. Here the CDR3 reads CASSSGWETQYF. The DNA of the CDR3 is TGTGCCAGCAGCTCGGGGTGGGAGACCCAGTACTTC.

The chain couples TRBV4-1 to TRBJ1-5, with D tentatively TRBD1 (5 bases). The length of the CDR3 is 16 residues. Trimming cost V 0 bases and J 0 bases, with 9 bases left between them. Germline CDR1 MGHRA, CDR2 YSYEKL. The DNA for the CDR3 is TGCGCCAGCAGCCAAGATGCGGGGGATAGCAATCAGCCCCAGCATTTT. It codes for CASSQDAGDSNQPQHF.

The CDR3: CASSRSGGNGYTF. The CDR3 DNA sequence: TGTGCCAGCAGCCGATCAGGGGGTAATGGCTACACCTTC. This chain connects TRBV7-9 to TRBJ1-2; 7 bases align to TRBD1. Unmatched junction bases numbered 6, after V lost 5 bases and J lost 6 bases. Germline CDR1 SEHNR, CDR2 FQNEAQ (reference sequence). The CDR3 is 13 amino acids.

The rearrangement joins TRBV5-6 to TRBJ1-2; weak D call: TRBD1 (5 bases). V was cut by 4 bases and J by 2 bases, with 9 bases left in between. Germline CDR1 reads SGHDT; CDR2 reads YYEEEE. The CDR3 totals 13 residues. The DNA for the CDR3 is TGTGCCAGCAGCCGACAGATAAACTATGGCTACACCTTC. As protein: CASSRQINYGYTF.

This sequence joins TRBV6-5 and TRBJ2-7, with TRBD1 matching 10 bases. V shed 2 bases, J shed 7 bases, and the junction held 8 bases outside the gene matches. CDR1 MNHEY and CDR2 SVGAGI come from the germline V gene. This CDR3 spans 15 amino acids. This CDR3 reads CASSYVGPGQGEQYF. For the CDR3, the DNA is TGTGCCAGCAGTTACGTTGGTCCGGGACAGGGGGAGCAGTACTTC.

This sequence joins TRBV6-5 and TRBJ2-7, with 11 nucleotides matching TRBD2. The CDR3 has 14 residues. Germline trimming cut 5 bases from V and 6 bases from J; bases unmatched to any gene: 6. Per germline, CDR1 MNHEY and CDR2 SVGAGI. CDR3 amino acids: CASSPLAGGGEQYF. The CDR3 DNA reads TGTGCCAGCAGTCCGCTAGCGGGAGGTGGCGAGCAGTACTTC.